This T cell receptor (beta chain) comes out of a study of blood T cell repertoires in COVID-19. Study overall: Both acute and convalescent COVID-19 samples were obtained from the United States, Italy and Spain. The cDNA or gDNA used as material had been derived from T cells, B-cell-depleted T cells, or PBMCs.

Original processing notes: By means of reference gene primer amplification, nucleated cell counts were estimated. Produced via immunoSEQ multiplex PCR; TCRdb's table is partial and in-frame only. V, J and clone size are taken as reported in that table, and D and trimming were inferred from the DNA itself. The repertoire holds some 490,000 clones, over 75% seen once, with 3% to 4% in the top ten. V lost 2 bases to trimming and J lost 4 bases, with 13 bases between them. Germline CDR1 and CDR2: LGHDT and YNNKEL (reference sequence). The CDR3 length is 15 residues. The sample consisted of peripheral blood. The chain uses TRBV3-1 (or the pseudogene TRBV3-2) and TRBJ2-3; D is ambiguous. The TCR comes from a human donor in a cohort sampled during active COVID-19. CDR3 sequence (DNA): TGTGCCAGCAGCCAATCACAGTTAAGCCCAGATACGCAGTATTTT. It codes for CASSQSQLSPDTQYF.